The rows below give T cell receptor beta chains drawn from one sample of a study of long-term antiretroviral therapy in people with HIV. The table came from immunoSEQ multiplex PCR; TCRdb's copy has only in-frame clones and leaves some out. The sample consists of over 25,000 clones, approximately 81% of them appearing once. The source was unsorted PBMCs, collected 3 years after starting antiretroviral therapy. All receptors derive from a man in his forties or fifties with HIV. CDR3s include the opening cysteine and the closing phenylalanine or tryptophan.

j_call: TRBJ2-3; v_call: TRBV6-5; cdr3_aa: CASSTPWPGDTQYF
j_call: TRBJ2-2; v_call: TRBV6-5; cdr3_aa: CASRMVTNTGELFF
j_call: TRBJ1-1; v_call: TRBV27; cdr3_aa: CASLDWPNRAFF
j_call: TRBJ1-3; v_call: TRBV7-8; cdr3_aa: CASSNLHLPLSGNTIYF
j_call: TRBJ1-1; v_call: TRBV6-4; cdr3_aa: CASSDTANTEAFF
j_call: TRBJ2-3; v_call: TRBV6-1; cdr3_aa: CASSEVGGGLITDTQYF
j_call: TRBJ2-7; v_call: TRBV7-3; cdr3_aa: CASSLGFSYEQYF
j_call: TRBJ2-7; v_call: TRBV18; cdr3_aa: CASSPGTSWLQKSYEQYF
j_call: TRBJ2-5; v_call: TRBV28; cdr3_aa: CASSQGETQYF
j_call: TRBJ1-4; v_call: TRBV5-5; cdr3_aa: CASSLVNEKLFF
j_call: TRBJ2-7; v_call: TRBV6-1; cdr3_aa: CASTDRTGASYEQYF
j_call: TRBJ1-5; v_call: TRBV28; cdr3_aa: CASSPNNQPQHF
j_call: TRBJ2-7; v_call: TRBV27; cdr3_aa: CASSLSLKYEQYF
j_call: TRBJ1-1; v_call: TRBV4-2; cdr3_aa: CASSQDLGGAGEAFF
j_call: TRBJ2-7; v_call: TRBV28; cdr3_aa: CASSAPGQGSPREQYF
j_call: TRBJ2-7; v_call: TRBV10-3; cdr3_aa: CAIENQLNSYEQYF
j_call: TRBJ1-3; v_call: TRBV28; cdr3_aa: CASSEQRSGNTIYF
j_call: TRBJ2-7; v_call: TRBV28; cdr3_aa: CASSFSGGPSYEQYF
j_call: TRBJ2-1; v_call: TRBV9; cdr3_aa: CASSVGGGADEQFF
j_call: TRBJ2-3; v_call: TRBV27; cdr3_aa: CASSLFYLWEGSDSTDTQYF
j_call: TRBJ2-4; v_call: TRBV19; cdr3_aa: CASSTTGDTAKNIQYF
j_call: TRBJ2-1; v_call: TRBV11-3; cdr3_aa: CASSLERRDEQFF
j_call: TRBJ2-3; v_call: TRBV19; cdr3_aa: CASSTGSSTDTQYF
j_call: TRBJ2-3; v_call: TRBV6-4; cdr3_aa: CASSDRSGSTDTQYF
j_call: TRBJ1-3; v_call: TRBV7-2; cdr3_aa: CASRLTGGPGNTIYF
j_call: TRBJ2-7; v_call: TRBV4-2; cdr3_aa: CASSQDSGPTAAQYF
j_call: TRBJ2-5; v_call: TRBV11-1; cdr3_aa: CASSHRTGTSGPETQYF
j_call: TRBJ2-5; v_call: TRBV5-1; cdr3_aa: CASSLGGVQETQYF
j_call: TRBJ1-5; v_call: TRBV6-6; cdr3_aa: CASSYPHRVSVQPQHF
j_call: TRBJ2-7; v_call: TRBV5-4; cdr3_aa: CASSRDLYEQYF
j_call: TRBJ1-6; v_call: TRBV5-4; cdr3_aa: CASSLEGSRSPLHF
j_call: TRBJ2-2; v_call: TRBV6-6; cdr3_aa: CATQERGRNGELFF
j_call: TRBJ2-1; v_call: TRBV18; cdr3_aa: CASSPPWVENEQFF
j_call: TRBJ1-1; v_call: TRBV7-3; cdr3_aa: CASSHLETGCFTEAFF
j_call: TRBJ1-2; v_call: TRBV6-5; cdr3_aa: CASSYSRRGYGYTF
j_call: TRBJ2-7; v_call: TRBV29-1; cdr3_aa: CSVVGGQGSSYEQYF
j_call: TRBJ2-1; v_call: TRBV15; cdr3_aa: CAAETGPPGAYNEQFF
j_call: TRBJ2-7; v_call: TRBV5-5; cdr3_aa: CASSLRFLEGEQYF
j_call: TRBJ2-5; v_call: TRBV7-9; cdr3_aa: CASSRRGGQETQYF
j_call: TRBJ2-5; v_call: TRBV27; cdr3_aa: CASSLNVRSETQYF
j_call: TRBJ2-7; v_call: TRBV5-3; cdr3_aa: CARRLDSDSYEQYF
j_call: TRBJ2-1; v_call: TRBV7-7; cdr3_aa: CASSPGPQNSYNEQFF
j_call: TRBJ2-5; v_call: TRBV4-3; cdr3_aa: CASSRTEPETQYF
j_call: TRBJ1-1; v_call: TRBV10-1; cdr3_aa: CATQGDRDTEAFF
j_call: TRBJ1-5; v_call: TRBV15; cdr3_aa: CATSRDQRGSQPQHF
j_call: TRBJ2-7; v_call: TRBV7-2; cdr3_aa: CASSLMPSSYEQYF
j_call: TRBJ2-1; v_call: TRBV6-1; cdr3_aa: CASSFPVDEQFF
j_call: TRBJ2-3; v_call: TRBV6-1; cdr3_aa: CASSEALGSDTQYF
j_call: TRBJ1-1; v_call: TRBV9; cdr3_aa: CASSVGPLETMNTEAFF
j_call: TRBJ1-1; v_call: TRBV4-1; cdr3_aa: CASSQVEASNTEAFF
j_call: TRBJ1-2; v_call: TRBV15; cdr3_aa: CATSRDVVGGYTF
j_call: TRBJ1-2; v_call: TRBV7-9; cdr3_aa: CASSPDGNYGYTF
j_call: TRBJ1-2; v_call: TRBV27; cdr3_aa: CASSLGQNYGYTF
j_call: TRBJ2-5; v_call: TRBV6-5; cdr3_aa: CASSYGQASQETQYF
j_call: TRBJ1-1; v_call: TRBV10-3; cdr3_aa: CATAPQGANTEAFF
j_call: TRBJ2-1; v_call: TRBV5-1; cdr3_aa: CASSSSGGYNEQFF
j_call: TRBJ1-1; v_call: TRBV19; cdr3_aa: CASRGEGTEAFF
j_call: TRBJ2-3; v_call: TRBV11-1; cdr3_aa: CASSLAQGRVGDTQYF
j_call: TRBJ1-4; v_call: TRBV6-5; cdr3_aa: CASSRTGVREKLFF